The rows below give T cell receptor beta chains drawn from one sample of a study of cytomegalovirus exposure and HLA in healthy donors. TCRdb keeps only in-frame clones here, not all; method: immunoSEQ multiplex PCR. This sample carries under 100,000 clones, 95% to 98% of them seen once, and the ten largest clones take more than 0.65%. Source material: PBMCs. The receptors stem from a man between 18 and 35 years old in good health and CMV-seronegative. The CDR3 runs from the conserved cysteine through the conserved F or W. A D gene is named only where the DNA matches it firmly.

v_gene	d_gene	j_gene	CDR3nt	CDR3aa
TRBV28	TRBD1	TRBJ2-7	TGTGCCAGCAGTAGATCCGGGACAGCCTACGAGCAGTACTTC	CASSRSGTAYEQYF
TRBV5-1	TRBD1	TRBJ1-5	TGCGCCAGCAGCTTGGGACAGGGGGTAGGTCAGCCCCAGCATTTT	CASSLGQGVGQPQHF
TRBV7-3	TRBD2	TRBJ2-1	TGTGCCAGCAGCTCGGTCTCGACTAGCGTCAATGAGCAGTTCTTC	CASSSVSTSVNEQFF
TRBV7-2	NA	TRBJ2-2	TGTGCCAGCAGCTTTCGGGATTACTCGAACACCGGGGAGCTGTTTTTT	CASSFRDYSNTGELFF
TRBV9	NA	TRBJ2-2	TGTGCCAGCAGCATACTACAGGGAACCGGGGAGCTGTTTTTT	CASSILQGTGELFF
TRBV5-4	NA	TRBJ2-7	TGTGCCAGCAGCTTGGGGGGAAGGGGCGCCTACGAGCAGTACTTC	CASSLGGRGAYEQYF
TRBV28	NA	TRBJ1-2	TGTGCCAGCAGTTTATGGGCAGACACGGACTATGGCTACACCTTC	CASSLWADTDYGYTF
TRBV4-1	NA	TRBJ2-3	TGCGCCAGCAGCCAAGACGGCCTCTCGGCGGGAGATACGCAGTATTTT	CASSQDGLSAGDTQYF
TRBV7-8	NA	TRBJ2-1	TGTGCCAGCAGCTCCTCGCCGACGGGGTTGGGGTACAATGAGCAGTTCTTC	CASSSSPTGLGYNEQFF
TRBV27	TRBD1	TRBJ1-2	TGTGCCAGCAGTTTTTCAGACAGGGGAGGCTATGGCTACACCTTC	CASSFSDRGGYGYTF
TRBV19	NA	TRBJ2-7	TGTGCCAGTAGTCCACAGGAAAAAGACTACGAGCAGTACTTC	CASSPQEKDYEQYF
TRBV27	TRBD2	TRBJ2-1	TGTGCCAGCAGCAATAGCGGGAGGGTGGGTTACAATGAGCAGTTCTTC	CASSNSGRVGYNEQFF
TRBV5-1	NA	TRBJ2-5	TGCGCCAGCAGCTTGTCGGAGACCCAGTACTTC	CASSLSETQYF
TRBV30	TRBD1	TRBJ1-4	TGTGCCTGGCTTGTTCACCCGGGACAGGGGAACGAAAAACTGTTTTTT	CAWLVHPGQGNEKLFF
TRBV2	TRBD1	TRBJ2-1	TGTGCCAGCAGATCCGGGACAGGGGACTACAATGAGCAGTTCTTC	CASRSGTGDYNEQFF
TRBV9	NA	TRBJ1-4	TGTGCCAGCAGCGTAGGGAGAAGAACAACTAATGAAAAACTGTTTTTT	CASSVGRRTTNEKLFF
TRBV5-1	TRBD1	TRBJ2-2	TGCGCCAGCAGCGGGGGACAGGGGGCCGGGGAGCTGTTTTTT	CASSGGQGAGELFF
TRBV2	TRBD2	TRBJ2-7	TGTGCCAGCAGCCGACTAGCGGGGACCTACGAGCAGTACTTC	CASSRLAGTYEQYF
TRBV7-6	TRBD1	TRBJ1-1	TGTGCCAGCAGCTTAGGGACAGGGATGAACACTGAAGCTTTCTTT	CASSLGTGMNTEAFF
TRBV7-3	NA	TRBJ2-7	TGTGCCAGCAGCTTATCGGGACTTGGCTCCTACGAGCAGTACTTC	CASSLSGLGSYEQYF
TRBV10-1	NA	TRBJ1-2	TGCGCCAGCTCCTCTGGGGGGTCCTATGGCTACACCTTC	CASSSGGSYGYTF
TRBV27	NA	TRBJ1-4	TGTGCCAGCAGTCCCGACCGGGAGAACCTCGGAACTAATGAAAAACTGTTTTTT	CASSPDRENLGTNEKLFF
TRBV13	NA	TRBJ2-7	TGTGCCAGCAGCTTCCGAGGCTCCTACGAGCAGTACTTC	CASSFRGSYEQYF
TRBV5-1	TRBD1	TRBJ2-2	TGCGCCAGCAGCCCGGGACAGGTGACGAACACCGGGGAGCTGTTTTTT	CASSPGQVTNTGELFF
TRBV30	TRBD2	TRBJ2-2	TGTGCCTTGCGACTAGCGGGGACGAACACCGGGGAGCTGTTTTTT	CALRLAGTNTGELFF
TRBV28	NA	TRBJ2-7	TGTGCCAGCAGAAACCAGGGGCAAGGCTCCTACGAGCAGTACTTC	CASRNQGQGSYEQYF
TRBV18	NA	TRBJ1-5	TGTGCCAGCTCACCAAGCATGGATCAGCCCCAGCATTTT	CASSPSMDQPQHF
TRBV7-9	NA	TRBJ1-5	TGTGCCAGCAGCTACCGCGGGGGGGCCAATCAGCCCCAGCATTTT	CASSYRGGANQPQHF
TRBV7-9	NA	TRBJ1-2	TGTGCCAGCAGCGCAGATGATGGCTACACCTTC	CASSADDGYTF